The clone carrying this TCR beta chain came up once. This sample is part of a study of blood T cell repertoires in COVID-19. Assay used: immunoSEQ multiplex PCR; TCRdb lists only in-frame clones, some missing. Of tens of thousands of clones in the sample, about 92% are singletons; the top ten hold 0.75% to 0.85%. Germline V lookup: CDR1 SGHTA, CDR2 FQGTGA. This CDR3 has 15 amino acids. V trimming: 3 bases; J trimming: 4 bases; junction bases outside the gene matches: 3. Patients at the Seattle site were enrolled during active infection and followed longitudinally. This TCR derives from a woman aged 70-85 years with COVID-19, enrolled during active disease. The chain combines TRBV7-3 with TRBJ2-3, with TRBD2 identical over 11 bases. The sample was peripheral blood. CDR3 nucleotide sequence: TGTGCCAGCAGCTTGACTAGCGGGATTGCAGATACGCAGTATTTT. It is translated as CASSLTSGIADTQYF. Complete variable domain (other parts from reference TRBV7-3 and TRBJ2-3): GAGVSQTPSNKVTEKGKYVELRCDPISGHTALYWYRQSLGQGPEFLIYFQGTGAADDSGLPNDRFFAVRPEGSVSTLKIQRTERGDSAVYLCASSLTSGIADTQYFGPGTRLTVL.